The 26 T cell receptor beta chains below come from one sample, sequenced in a study of blood T cells in healthy people across ages (dated by TCRdb to 2015 to 2017). The library was obtained by 5' RACE. The instrument given in TCRdb is Illumina HiSeq 2500. A second PCR of 7 to 11 cycles was performed with a sample-barcoded 5' primer and a J-beta primer mix. TCRdb itself trimmed the public reads at Q25 with fastp, ran MiXCR and retained productive beta chains. When rows share a CDR3 protein, they turn into one entry using the most common DNA and genes. The table for this sample lists fewer than 950,000 distinct CDR3 sequences; about 37% of them were counted only once. Over 10% of the sample goes to the ten largest clones. Sequencing input: blood. The receptor set was obtained from a man aged 18 to 35 in good health.

As to this clonotype: A much larger clone sits a single nucleotide away, making a read error possible. This CDR3 is CSAISGIVNEQFF. The CDR3 DNA is TGCAGTGCTATCTCCGGGATAGTCAATGAGCAGTTCTTC. The genes are TRBV20-1 and TRBJ2-1; D might be TRBD2 (5 bases). The CDR3 has 13 amino acids. From germline, CDR1 is DFQATT and CDR2 SNEGSKA (reference sequence). The V end was cut by 4 bases, the J end by 6 bases, with 13 bases between.

The chain uses TRBV12-3 or TRBV12-4 and TRBJ2-7; 7 bases match TRBD2. Unmatched junction bases numbered 12, after V lost 6 bases and J lost 7 bases. The CDR3 covers 14 residues. The CDR3 here is CASSPGGTGNEQYF. CDR3 coding DNA: TGTGCCAGCAGCCCCGGGGGGACGGGAAATGAGCAGTACTTC.

The chain employs TRBV12-3 or TRBV12-4 and TRBJ2-5; 7 bases are shared with TRBD1. This CDR3 contains 16 residues. V gave up 0 bases and J gave up 5 bases; unmatched junction bases: 9. The CDR3 sequence: CASSLAMDRMGETQYF. In nucleotides, the CDR3 is TGTGCCAGCAGTTTAGCGATGGACAGGATGGGGGAGACCCAGTACTTC.

This clonotype was counted a single time. This chain uses TRBV29-1 with TRBJ2-3; TRBD2 might be the D (6 bases). V was cut by 3 bases and J by 3 bases, with 13 bases left in between. The CDR3 extends over 14 amino acids. CDR1 and CDR2 from the germline V gene are SQVTM and ANQGSEA. CDR3 bases: TGCAGCGTTGAGTTAGCGGTAGAAACAGATACGCAGTATTTT. Translating gives CSVELAVETDTQYF.

This clonotype was picked up a small number of times. V and J are TRBV20-1 and TRBJ2-7; D uncertain. CDR3 length: 14 amino acids. CDR1 and CDR2 from the germline V gene are DFQATT and SNEGSKA (reference sequence). V lost 2 bases to trimming and J lost 1 base, with 12 bases between them. CDR3 amino acids: CSARSRTASYEQYF. Written as DNA, the CDR3 is TGCAGTGCTAGATCGCGGACCGCGTCCTACGAGCAGTACTTC.

This clonotype showed up many times. V is TRBV5-1 and J is TRBJ1-2; D is ambiguous. The V gene lost 0 bases and the J gene lost 7 bases, with 13 bases spanning the gap. Germline lookup yields CDR1 SGHRS and CDR2 YFSETQ. The CDR3 contains 14 residues. The CDR3 DNA is TGCGCCAGCAGCTTGGGGCGGGATAGGAGTGGCTACACCTTC. Protein product: CASSLGRDRSGYTF.

Details on this clonotype: At one of its ends the junction is not consistent with the germline gene, which may arise from a read error. The gene calls are TRBV7-8 and TRBJ2-1, with D hard to call. The CDR3 consists of 14 residues. Germline-derived CDR1 and CDR2 are SGHVS and FQNEAQ. CDR3 region: CASSVARVNNEQFF. The CDR3 nucleotides read TGTGCCAGCAGCGTAGCTCGGGTGAACAATGAGCAGTTCTTC.

The chain combines TRBV7-3 with TRBJ1-2; D is possibly TRBD1 (5 bases). The V end lost 8 bases, the J end lost 8 bases, and 9 bases lay between the germline ends. The CDR3 has 10 amino acids. Germline V lookup: CDR1 SGHTA, CDR2 FQGTGA. The chain's CDR3 is CASPGGGYTF. In nucleotides, the CDR3 is TGTGCCAGCCCTGGGGGGGGCTACACCTTC. Full variable domain (rest looked up from reference TRBV7-3 and TRBJ1-2): GAGVSQTPSNKVTEKGKYVELRCDPISGHTALYWYRQSLGQGPEFLIYFQGTGAADDSGLPNDRFFAVRPEGSVSTLKIQRTERGDSAVYLCASPGGGYTFGSGTRLTVV.

This sequence joins TRBV12-3 or TRBV12-4 and TRBJ2-3; 12 nucleotides align to TRBD2. The CDR3 is 16 amino acids. Trimming at V came to 3 bases and at J to 1 base, leaving 2 bases not matched to a gene. CDR3 DNA: TGTGCCAGCAGTTTCTCTAGCGGGGGGGGCACAGATACGCAGTATTTT. Residues: CASSFSSGGGTDTQYF.

The chain couples TRBV14 to TRBJ1-1; weak D call: TRBD1 (5 bases). The CDR3 is 13 residues long. From germline, CDR1 is SGHDN and CDR2 FVKESK. V lost 3 bases and J 12 bases, leaving 17 bases between the germline ends. Here the CDR3 DNA reads TGTGCCAGCAGCCAGTGGGGGAGGCAGGAAACTTTCTTT. It is translated as CASSQWGRQETFF.

The chain has TRBV25-1 and TRBJ2-3; the match to TRBD1 covers 10 bases. Per germline, CDR1 MGHDK and CDR2 SYGVNS. This CDR3 is 15 amino acids long. With V trimmed by 3 bases and J by 6 bases, 6 bases remained unmatched. CDR3 loop: CASSDGTGVRDTQYF. The CDR3 DNA sequence: TGTGCCAGCAGTGATGGGACAGGGGTGCGGGATACGCAGTATTTT.

In regard to this clonotype: The junction shows a germline mismatch at one end, possibly a read error. This chain uses TRBV12-3 or TRBV12-4 with TRBJ1-2; 8 nucleotides align to TRBD1. The CDR3 length is 13 residues. DNA of the CDR3: TGTGCCAGCAGATTAGAGACAGGGGATGGCTACACCTTC. It codes for CASRLETGDGYTF.

Remarks on this clonotype: With a much larger clone just one base away, this may be a read error. The gene calls are TRBV29-1 and TRBJ1-2; no clear D gene. CDR3 size: 12 residues. The germline V gene encodes CDR1 SQVTM and CDR2 ANQGSEA. The CDR3 nucleotides are TGCAGCGCTGAATTAGGGCCCTATGGCTACACCTTC. It translates to CSAELGPYGYTF.

The V and J genes are TRBV6-5 and TRBJ2-7; no firm D call. The V gene's germline CDR1 is MNHEY and CDR2 SVGAGI. V lost 2 bases and J 0 bases, leaving 8 bases between the germline ends. The CDR3 is 14 amino acids. The CDR3: CASSYGENSYEQYF. CDR3 sequence (DNA): TGTGCCAGCAGTTACGGCGAAAACTCCTACGAGCAGTACTTC.

This clonotype was seen only a few times. This chain connects TRBV7-2 to TRBJ2-3; D is undetermined. V dropped 7 bases and J dropped 5 bases, with 10 bases sitting between them. The CDR3 runs 12 residues. Germline V gene lookup returns CDR1 SGHTA and CDR2 FQGNSA. The CDR3 loop reads CASTRPLDTQYF. The CDR3 coding sequence is TGTGCCAGCACCCGCCCCTTAGATACGCAGTATTTT.

The CDR3, as DNA: TGCGCCAGCAGCAATAAAGGAACAACGAACACTGAAGCTTTCTTT. Translated, it gives CASSNKGTTNTEAFF. The chain links TRBV5-1 to TRBJ1-1; D gene unclear. Trimming took 4 bases from V and 1 from J, leaving 14 bases between them. CDR1 and CDR2 (germline): SGHRS, YFSETQ. The CDR3 length is 15 residues.

The CDR3 nucleotides read TGCGCCAGCAGCTTGGGGGGGCGAGGAGCAGATACGCAGTATTTT. Amino acid sequence: CASSLGGRGADTQYF. V and J are TRBV5-1 and TRBJ2-3, with TRBD1 as a possible D gene (6 bases). V shed 0 bases and J shed 4 bases, with 12 bases lying between them. Germline CDR1 and CDR2: SGHRS and YFSETQ. The CDR3 has 15 amino acids.

This clonotype was detected only a few times. V usage is TRBV6-1 and J usage is TRBJ2-6; 9 positions agree with TRBD1. V shed 5 bases, J shed 0 bases, and the junction held 5 bases outside the gene matches. There are 17 residues in the CDR3. The germline V gene has CDR1 MNHNS and CDR2 SASEGT. The CDR3 DNA reads as TGTGCCAGCAGTAGCCTGGGACAGGGCTCTGGGGCCAACGTCCTGACTTTC. Translated, it gives CASSSLGQGSGANVLTF.

This CDR3 is CASSFTIAYYNEQFF. The CDR3 DNA sequence: TGTGCCAGCAGTTTCACGATAGCTTATTACAATGAGCAGTTCTTC. The chain has TRBV12-3 or TRBV12-4 and TRBJ2-1; D gene unclear. The CDR3 is made up of 15 amino acids. Trimming left V 3 bases short and J 4 bases short, with 13 bases between.

The chain recombines TRBV7-2 with TRBJ2-7, with a possible D match to TRBD2 (6 bases). CDR3 length equals 14 residues. The V gene lost 4 bases and the J gene lost 2 bases, with 12 bases spanning the gap. Germline assignment: CDR1 SGHTA and CDR2 FQGNSA. In DNA, the CDR3 is TGTGCCAGCAGCTACACGGAGGGGCCCTACGAGCAGTACTTC. Translated, it gives CASSYTEGPYEQYF.

In this sample, this clonotype turned up a few times. This chain joins TRBV20-1 and TRBJ2-7; D is perhaps TRBD2 (6 bases). The CDR3 is 14 residues long. Germline CDR1 is DFQATT and CDR2 is SNEGSKA (reference sequence). Trimming stripped 3 bases from V and 7 bases from J, with 19 bases between. The CDR3 sequence: CSARVAAKGLEQYF. In nucleotides, the CDR3 is TGCAGTGCTAGGGTAGCGGCCAAGGGACTTGAGCAGTACTTC.

There are many counts of this clonotype. This chain joins TRBV20-1 and TRBJ2-1; the match to TRBD2 covers 9 bases. Germline CDR1 reads DFQATT; CDR2 reads SNEGSKA (reference sequence). The CDR3 is 17 residues long. V was clipped by 0 bases and J by 9 bases; unmatched bases: 15. This CDR3 is CSARDSGGGGPTFEQFF. CDR3 DNA: TGCAGTGCTAGAGATAGTGGCGGGGGGGGACCTACATTTGAGCAGTTCTTC.

The CDR3 region has the DNA TGCGCCAGCAGCACCGGTTCGAGGACAGGGGAAGAGACCCAGTACTTC. This sequence encodes CASSTGSRTGEETQYF. The chain carries TRBV5-1 and TRBJ2-5, with TRBD1 identical over 9 bases. V shed 4 bases and J 3 bases; nucleotides not matched to a gene: 10. The germline V gene has CDR1 SGHRS and CDR2 YFSETQ. CDR3 size: 16 residues.

In its sample, this clonotype was seen a few times. V and J are TRBV19 and TRBJ2-7; 7 bases align to TRBD1. This CDR3 comprises 13 residues. Losses at the gene ends were 6 bases for V and 6 bases for J; bases not matched to a gene: 8. CDR1 and CDR2 (germline): LNHDA, SQIVND (reference sequence). CDR3 nucleotide sequence: TGTGCCAGTAGGCCGTGGACAGGCGGCGAGCAGTACTTC. Its translation: CASRPWTGGEQYF.

This rearrangement joins TRBV12-3 or TRBV12-4 to TRBJ2-1; 7 positions match TRBD2. V was pared by 1 base and J by 13 bases, with 7 bases of the junction left unmatched. This CDR3 has 13 residues. The CDR3 DNA reads TGTGCCAGCAGTTTAGGGGGAGGGGAGACCCAGTTCTTC. It translates to CASSLGGGETQFF.

As for this clonotype: A single base separates this from a much larger clone, so it may be a read error. This chain uses TRBV4-3 with TRBJ2-3; no reliable D call. The CDR3 is made up of 15 amino acids. V gave up 0 bases and J gave up 2 bases, with 9 bases separating them. From germline, CDR1 is LGHNA and CDR2 YSLEER. The CDR3 spells CASSQDRAFTDTQYF. Here the CDR3 DNA reads TGCGCCAGCAGCCAAGATCGTGCTTTCACAGATACGCAGTATTTT.